The sequence of this T cell receptor (beta chain) was determined in a study of blood T cell repertoires in COVID-19. On the study more broadly: From T cells, B-cell-depleted T cells, or PBMCs came the material, which was cDNA or gDNA.

The CDR3 runs 13 residues. From germline, CDR1 is LNHDA and CDR2 SQIVND (reference sequence). Trimming removed 5 bases from V and 3 bases from J, with 10 bases in between. Source study methods: Estimated nucleated cell counts came from reference gene primer amplification. Data came from immunoSEQ multiplex PCR; TCRdb stores just in-frame clones and leaves some out. V, J and clone size derive from that table, while D and trimming were established from the DNA sequence. The sample holds 75,000 or so clones, approximately 78% seen once. This clone was picked up one time. The specimen sequenced was peripheral blood. The clonotype was recovered from a woman aged 65 to 85 with acute or convalescent COVID-19. The chain has TRBV19 and TRBJ1-1; D ambiguous. In DNA form, the CDR3 reads TGTGCCAGTAGTCCCTCTCGGGACACTGAAGCTTTCTTT. Protein product: CASSPSRDTEAFF.